This T cell receptor (beta chain) was captured in a study of cytomegalovirus exposure and HLA in healthy donors. About the research overall: As an earlier analysis found, about 179 million T cells yielded 95 million to 130 million unique TCR beta sequences.

About this clone: What it binds is unknown.

Both 60 Vbeta primers and 13 Jbeta primers went into the PCR. As originally analysed: A follow-up analysis tallied 70 million to 80 million unique TCR beta chains, roughly 9.9 million shared. The data were produced by immunoSEQ multiplex PCR, yet TCRdb's version contains in-frame clones alone and is incomplete. V and J calls and clone size are those listed in that table; D and trimming were worked out from the DNA. Here the sample spans 150,000 to 200,000 clones, 79% being singletons. Study-wide findings and caveats: An analysis that was carried out later associated 16,951 TCR beta sequences with HLA alleles at 0.05 false discovery rate. Per a prior analysis, the majority of TCR beta V segments were productive roughly 87% or roughly 30% of the time.

With 3 bases clipped from V and 0 bases from J, the junction kept 6 bases outside the gene matches. This CDR3 comprises 18 residues. The V gene's germline CDR1 is SGDLS and CDR2 YYNGEE. Sequencing used PBMCs. The sequence derives from a woman between 45 and 60 years old in good health and CMV-seronegative. The chain recombines TRBV9 with TRBJ2-1; 13 bases line up with TRBD2. The CDR3 DNA sequence: TGTGCCAGCAGCGCACTAGCGGGAGGGCCGGTCTCCTACAATGAGCAGTTCTTC. This gives the protein CASSALAGGPVSYNEQFF.